The clone carrying this T cell receptor beta chain was counted many times. Its antigen is still unknown. This CDR3 region has 17 residues. Germline CDR1 and CDR2: MNHEY and SVGAGI. Trimming pared 2 bases from V and 2 bases from J, leaving 16 bases between. This sample is drawn from a study of T-cell reconstitution after alpha-beta-depleted transplantation in children. A library of TCRbeta sequences, prepared with unique molecular identifiers, was generated. One entry per CDR3 protein, called by TCRdb with MiXCR from the PCR reads. In the table there are 600,000 to 800,000 distinct CDR3 sequences, around 13% of which are singletons. Study-wide results and limits: It was newly produced T cells that mostly accounted for T-cell counts and diversity one year after transplant. It was reported that alpha-beta T cells came from several hundred expanded graft clones (about two months after transplant).

This clonotype was obtained from a girl under 10 years old with congenital amegakaryocytic thrombocytopenia, due to receive a stem cell transplant. The chain links TRBV6-5 to TRBJ2-1, with D uncertain. The sample in question was PBMCs, obtained before TCRalphabeta/CD19-depleted stem cell transplant. CDR3 DNA sequence: TGTGCCAGCAGTTACAAGGCAGGCCCTGAGACCTACAATGAGCAGTTCTTC. It codes for CASSYKAGPETYNEQFF.